The clone carrying this TCR beta chain was observed a handful of times. The data were obtained in a study of technical replicates of blood from a handful of donors. Some clones are missing from TCRdb's copy, which holds only in-frame ones; the method was immunoSEQ multiplex PCR. The repertoire includes some 74,000 clones, over 85% of them detected once, and over 0.3% sits in the top ten. The receptor was isolated from a human donor in good health. The sequenced material came from T cells isolated from PBMCs.

Here the CDR3 reads CASSQSNQPQHF. CDR3 in DNA: TGTGCCAGTAGTCAGAGCAATCAGCCCCAGCATTTT. The rearrangement uses TRBV19 and TRBJ1-5, with D unclear. In germline, CDR1 is LNHDA, CDR2 SQIVND (reference sequence). The CDR3 is 12 amino acids. Trimming stripped 5 bases from V and 1 base from J, with 3 bases between.